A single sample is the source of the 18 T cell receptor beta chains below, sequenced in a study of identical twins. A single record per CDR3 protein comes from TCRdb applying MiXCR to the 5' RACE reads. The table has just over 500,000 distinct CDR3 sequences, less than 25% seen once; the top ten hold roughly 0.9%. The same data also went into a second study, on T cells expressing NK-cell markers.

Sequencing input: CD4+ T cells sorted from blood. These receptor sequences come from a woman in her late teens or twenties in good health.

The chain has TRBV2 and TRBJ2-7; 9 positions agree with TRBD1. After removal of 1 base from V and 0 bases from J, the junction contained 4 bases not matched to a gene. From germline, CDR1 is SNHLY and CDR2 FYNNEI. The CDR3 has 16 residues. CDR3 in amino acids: CASSEGGQGDSYEQYF. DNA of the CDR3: TGTGCCAGCAGTGAAGGGGGACAGGGAGACTCCTACGAGCAGTACTTC.

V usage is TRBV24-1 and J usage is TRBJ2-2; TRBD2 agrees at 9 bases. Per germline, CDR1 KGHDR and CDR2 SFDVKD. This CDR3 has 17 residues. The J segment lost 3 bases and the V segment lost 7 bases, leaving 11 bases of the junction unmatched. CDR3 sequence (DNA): TGTGCCACCAGGCCCCGCACTAGCGGGCGGGACACCGGGGAGCTGTTTTTT. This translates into CATRPRTSGRDTGELFF.

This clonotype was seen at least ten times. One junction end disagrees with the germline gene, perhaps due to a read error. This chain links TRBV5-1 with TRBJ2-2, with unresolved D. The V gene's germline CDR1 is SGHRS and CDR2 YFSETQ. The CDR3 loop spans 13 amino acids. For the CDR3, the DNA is TGTGCCAGCAGTTTGGCGAACACCGGGGAGCTGTTTTTT. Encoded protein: CASSLANTGELFF.

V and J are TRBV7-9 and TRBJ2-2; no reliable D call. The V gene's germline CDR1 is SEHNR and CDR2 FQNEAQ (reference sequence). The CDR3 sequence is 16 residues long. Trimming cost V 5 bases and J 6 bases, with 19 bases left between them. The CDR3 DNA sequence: TGTGCCAGCAGCCCACACGCCCTGGCCAGAGCCGGGGAGCTGTTTTTT. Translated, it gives CASSPHALARAGELFF.

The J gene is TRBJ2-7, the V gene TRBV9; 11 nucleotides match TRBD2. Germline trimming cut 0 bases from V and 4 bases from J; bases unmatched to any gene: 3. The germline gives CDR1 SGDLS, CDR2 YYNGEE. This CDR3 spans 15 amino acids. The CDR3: CASSVGLAGGYEQYF. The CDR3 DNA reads TGTGCCAGCAGCGTAGGCCTAGCGGGGGGATACGAGCAGTACTTC. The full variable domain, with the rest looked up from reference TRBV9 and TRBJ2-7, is DSGVTQTPKHLITATGQRVTLRCSPRSGDLSVYWYQQSLDQGLQFLIQYYNGEERAKGNILERFSAQQFPDLHSELNLSSLELGDSALYFCASSVGLAGGYEQYFGPGTRLTVT.

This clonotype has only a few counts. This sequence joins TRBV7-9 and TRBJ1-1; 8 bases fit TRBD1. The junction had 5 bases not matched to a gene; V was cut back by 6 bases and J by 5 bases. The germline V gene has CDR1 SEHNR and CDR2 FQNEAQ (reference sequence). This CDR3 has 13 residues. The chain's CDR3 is CASRYTGGTEAFF. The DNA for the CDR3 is TGTGCCAGCAGATACACAGGGGGAACTGAAGCTTTCTTT.

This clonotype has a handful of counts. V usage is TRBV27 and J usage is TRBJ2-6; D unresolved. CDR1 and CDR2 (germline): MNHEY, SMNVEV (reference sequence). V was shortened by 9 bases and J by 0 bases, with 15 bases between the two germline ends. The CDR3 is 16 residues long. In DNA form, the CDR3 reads TGTGCCAGACCTACAGCGCGAGTCTCTGGGGCCAACGTCCTGACTTTC. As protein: CARPTARVSGANVLTF.

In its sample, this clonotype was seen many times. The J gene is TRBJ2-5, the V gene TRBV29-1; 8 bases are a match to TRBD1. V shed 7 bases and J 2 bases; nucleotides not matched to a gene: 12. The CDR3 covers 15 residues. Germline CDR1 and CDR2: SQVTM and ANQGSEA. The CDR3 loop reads CSAGLPDRGQETQYF. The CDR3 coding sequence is TGCAGCGCCGGCTTGCCCGACAGGGGACAAGAGACCCAGTACTTC. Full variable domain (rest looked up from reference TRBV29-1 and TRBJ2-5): SAVISQKPSRDICQRGTSLTIQCQVDSQVTMMFWYRQQPGQSLTLIATANQGSEATYESGFVIDKFPISRPNLTFSTLTVSNMSPEDSSIYLCSAGLPDRGQETQYFGPGTRLLVL.

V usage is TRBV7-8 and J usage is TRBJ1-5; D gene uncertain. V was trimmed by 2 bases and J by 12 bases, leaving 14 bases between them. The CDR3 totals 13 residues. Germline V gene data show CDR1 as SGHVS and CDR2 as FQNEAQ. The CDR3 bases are TGTGCCAGCAGCTTAACCGTTGGCAAGGGCCAGCATTTT. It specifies CASSLTVGKGQHF.

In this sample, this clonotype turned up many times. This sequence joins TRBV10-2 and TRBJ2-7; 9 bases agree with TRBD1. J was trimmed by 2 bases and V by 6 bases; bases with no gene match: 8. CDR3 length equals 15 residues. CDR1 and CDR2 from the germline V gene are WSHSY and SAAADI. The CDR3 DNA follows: TGCGCCAGCAGAGTAGGGGGACAGGGACCCTACGAGCAGTACTTC. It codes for CASRVGGQGPYEQYF.

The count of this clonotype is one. In DNA, the CDR3 is TGCAGTGCTGGATTCCTTGAAGGGCAGTTCTTC. The encoded protein is CSAGFLEGQFF. The J gene is TRBJ2-1, the V gene TRBV20-1; no clear D gene. V was cut by 5 bases and J by 12 bases, with 14 bases left in between. The CDR3 consists of 11 residues. From germline, CDR1 is DFQATT and CDR2 SNEGSKA (reference sequence).

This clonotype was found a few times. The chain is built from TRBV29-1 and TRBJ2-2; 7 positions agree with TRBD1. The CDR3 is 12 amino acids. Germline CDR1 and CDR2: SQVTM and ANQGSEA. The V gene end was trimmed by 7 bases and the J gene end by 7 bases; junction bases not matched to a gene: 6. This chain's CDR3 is CSGRQGGGELFF. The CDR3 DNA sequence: TGCAGCGGCCGACAGGGTGGCGGGGAGCTGTTTTTT.

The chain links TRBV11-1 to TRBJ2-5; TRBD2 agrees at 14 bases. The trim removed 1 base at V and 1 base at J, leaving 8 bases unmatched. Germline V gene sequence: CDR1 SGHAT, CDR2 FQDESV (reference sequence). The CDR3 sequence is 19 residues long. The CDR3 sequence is CASSLGAMGTSGSQETQYF. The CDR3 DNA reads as TGTGCCAGCAGCTTAGGAGCGATGGGGACTAGCGGGAGCCAAGAGACCCAGTACTTC.

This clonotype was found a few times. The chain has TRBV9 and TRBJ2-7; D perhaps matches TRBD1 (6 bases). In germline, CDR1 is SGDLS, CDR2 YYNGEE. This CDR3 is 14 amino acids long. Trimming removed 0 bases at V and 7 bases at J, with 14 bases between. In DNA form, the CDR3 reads TGTGCCAGCAGCGTAGATCTGGGGGCAAGGGAGCAGTACTTC. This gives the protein CASSVDLGAREQYF.

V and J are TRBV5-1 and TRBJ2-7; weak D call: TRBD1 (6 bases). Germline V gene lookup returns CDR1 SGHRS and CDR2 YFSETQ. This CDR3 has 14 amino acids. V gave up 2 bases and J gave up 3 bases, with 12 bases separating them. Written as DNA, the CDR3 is TGCGCCAGCAGCTTTCACCGGGACAACTACGAGCAGTACTTC. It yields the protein CASSFHRDNYEQYF.

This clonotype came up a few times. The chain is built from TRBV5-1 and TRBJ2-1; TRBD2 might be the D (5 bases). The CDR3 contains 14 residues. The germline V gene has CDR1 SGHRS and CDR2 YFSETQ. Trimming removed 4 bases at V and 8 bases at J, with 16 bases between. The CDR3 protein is CASSDGLPTHEQFF. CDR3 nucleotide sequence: TGCGCCAGCAGCGATGGACTTCCTACACATGAGCAGTTCTTC.

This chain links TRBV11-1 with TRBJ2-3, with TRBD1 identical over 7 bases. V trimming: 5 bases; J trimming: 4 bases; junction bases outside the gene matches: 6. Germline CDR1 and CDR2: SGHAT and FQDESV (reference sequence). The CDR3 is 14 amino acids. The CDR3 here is CASSLTGTPDTQYF. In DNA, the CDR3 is TGTGCCAGCAGCCTGACAGGGACCCCAGATACGCAGTATTTT.

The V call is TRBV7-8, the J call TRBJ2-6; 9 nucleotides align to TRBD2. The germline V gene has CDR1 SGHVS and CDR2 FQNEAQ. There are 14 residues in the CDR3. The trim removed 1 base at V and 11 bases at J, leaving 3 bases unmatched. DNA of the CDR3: TGTGCCAGCAGCTTAGGGGCTAGCGGGGACGTCCTGACTTTC. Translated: CASSLGASGDVLTF. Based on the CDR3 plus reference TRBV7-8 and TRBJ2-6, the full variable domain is GAGVSQSPRYKVAKRGQDVALRCDPISGHVSLFWYQQALGQGPEFLTYFQNEAQLDKSGLPSDRFFAERPEGSVSTLKIQRTQQEDSAVYLCASSLGASGDVLTFGAGSRLTVL.